This T cell receptor (beta chain) appears in the sequencing data of a study of T cell repertoires in cytomegalovirus infection. CDR1 MNHEY and CDR2 SVGEGT come from the germline V gene. Trimming removed 2 bases from V and 6 bases from J, with 14 bases in between. The CDR3 totals 15 residues. TCRdb passed the reads through MiXCR, listing each CDR3 protein once. The repertoire holds some 300,000 distinct CDR3 sequences, with around 10% as singletons. This clonotype was observed many times. The TCR comes from a human donor in good health (CMV status not recorded). Some clones in this sample may be carry-over from other donors' samples. Sequences were obtained from PBMCs. This chain uses TRBV6-2 or TRBV6-3 with TRBJ2-1; D may be TRBD2 (7 bases). CDR3 sequence reads: CASSYGSGGRNEQFF. The CDR3 bases are TGTGCCAGCAGTTACGGGTCGGGGGGCCGCAATGAGCAGTTCTTC.